Listed below are T cell receptor beta chains from one sample, sequenced in a study of beta chain features in type 1 diabetes. TCRdb keeps only in-frame clones here, not all; method: immunoSEQ multiplex PCR. The sample holds around 710,000 clones; roughly an eighth are singletons and the top ten take around 0.12%. Sample: naive CD4+ T cells from blood. The receptor set was obtained from a man under 40 with type 1 diabetes. CDR3s leave out the opening cysteine and the closing phenylalanine or tryptophan. Each record gives: J gene, clone size, V gene, CDR3 protein. For some rows the clone size is stated as once, few or many, or as a class when expanded; others skip it.

J gene: TRBJ1-6
clone size: few
V gene: TRBV9
CDR3 protein: ASSVAQGASGSPLH

J gene: TRBJ1-2
clone size: few
V gene: TRBV6-1
CDR3 protein: ASTPEHSTGGYT

J gene: TRBJ1-6
clone size: -
V gene: TRBV4-3
CDR3 protein: ASSQEAGRQASPLH

J gene: TRBJ2-5
clone size: few
V gene: TRBV9
CDR3 protein: ASSVTADQETQY

J gene: TRBJ2-1
clone size: few
V gene: TRBV5-6
CDR3 protein: ASSLDRAGTHEQF

J gene: TRBJ2-5
clone size: -
V gene: TRBV5-1
CDR3 protein: ASSPPPAAGGETQY

J gene: TRBJ2-5
clone size: few
V gene: TRBV7-9
CDR3 protein: ASRIGGPQETQY

J gene: TRBJ2-5
clone size: -
V gene: TRBV7-2
CDR3 protein: ASSPSRETQY

J gene: TRBJ2-3
clone size: few
V gene: TRBV9
CDR3 protein: ASREAGGTTDTQY

J gene: TRBJ1-2
clone size: -
V gene: TRBV7-9
CDR3 protein: ASSLSGTGYT

J gene: TRBJ1-5
clone size: few
V gene: TRBV7-2
CDR3 protein: ASSPGINQPQH

J gene: TRBJ2-6
clone size: -
V gene: TRBV7-2
CDR3 protein: ASTRRSGANVLT

J gene: TRBJ2-6
clone size: -
V gene: TRBV30
CDR3 protein: AWEPQETPSGANVLT

J gene: TRBJ1-1
clone size: few
V gene: TRBV7-2
CDR3 protein: ASKNELNTEAF

J gene: TRBJ2-7
clone size: -
V gene: TRBV14
CDR3 protein: ASSQGLEGTYEQY

J gene: TRBJ1-5
clone size: -
V gene: TRBV19
CDR3 protein: ASSTSVNQPQH

J gene: TRBJ1-6
clone size: -
V gene: TRBV5-6
CDR3 protein: ASSLRSNEKNSPLH

J gene: TRBJ1-2
clone size: -
V gene: TRBV10-3
CDR3 protein: AISEWDRTAYYGYT

J gene: TRBJ1-2
clone size: few
V gene: TRBV27
CDR3 protein: ASSSGRRGYT

J gene: TRBJ1-1
clone size: -
V gene: TRBV9
CDR3 protein: ASSPRWGGDTEAF

J gene: TRBJ1-5
clone size: -
V gene: TRBV30
CDR3 protein: AWRTQGVGNQPQH

J gene: TRBJ1-3
clone size: -
V gene: TRBV9
CDR3 protein: ASSPRDRGSGNTIY

J gene: TRBJ2-7
clone size: few
V gene: TRBV2
CDR3 protein: ASSMGQGNSYEQY

J gene: TRBJ1-1
clone size: -
V gene: TRBV5-1
CDR3 protein: ASSLSTGWDTEAF

J gene: TRBJ2-1
clone size: few
V gene: TRBV12-5
CDR3 protein: ASGLVTGSSYNEQF

J gene: TRBJ2-4
clone size: -
V gene: TRBV29-1
CDR3 protein: SALGQGRGNIQY

J gene: TRBJ2-3
clone size: -
V gene: TRBV7-2
CDR3 protein: ASSFAGGTDTQY

J gene: TRBJ1-1
clone size: -
V gene: TRBV6-5
CDR3 protein: ASSYGGGGEDTEAF

J gene: TRBJ1-5
clone size: -
V gene: TRBV19
CDR3 protein: ASSIQGRERQPQH

J gene: TRBJ1-3
clone size: -
V gene: TRBV9
CDR3 protein: ASSAIGNTIY

J gene: TRBJ2-7
clone size: few
V gene: TRBV5-6
CDR3 protein: ASSLGQGAREQY

J gene: TRBJ2-7
clone size: few
V gene: TRBV6-6
CDR3 protein: ASKMDRKTYEQY

J gene: TRBJ1-2
clone size: once
V gene: TRBV10-3
CDR3 protein: AISEPGHIYT

J gene: TRBJ1-4
clone size: -
V gene: TRBV6-5
CDR3 protein: ASSRRTTNEKLF

J gene: TRBJ2-7
clone size: few
V gene: TRBV4-3
CDR3 protein: ASSQDKGTYEQY

J gene: TRBJ2-1
clone size: -
V gene: TRBV5-4
CDR3 protein: ASSLVGGLAGRYNEQF

J gene: TRBJ2-4
clone size: -
V gene: TRBV19
CDR3 protein: ASSDRGIIENIQY

J gene: TRBJ2-3
clone size: -
V gene: TRBV5-1
CDR3 protein: ASSADPAPNTDTQY

J gene: TRBJ2-3
clone size: -
V gene: TRBV11-3
CDR3 protein: ASSLESDTQY

J gene: TRBJ2-5
clone size: -
V gene: TRBV21-1
CDR3 protein: ASSKAQQPASRTQY

J gene: TRBJ1-2
clone size: few
V gene: TRBV19
CDR3 protein: ASTTPGTVMGGYT

J gene: TRBJ1-4
clone size: -
V gene: TRBV29-1
CDR3 protein: SAIRGQHEKLF

J gene: TRBJ2-1
clone size: few
V gene: TRBV4-2
CDR3 protein: ASSQYDRGGIVVLF

J gene: TRBJ1-2
clone size: -
V gene: TRBV25-1
CDR3 protein: ASSEPIGSNYGYT

J gene: TRBJ2-3
clone size: few
V gene: TRBV7-9
CDR3 protein: ASSHTGLTGTDTQY

J gene: TRBJ1-1
clone size: -
V gene: TRBV29-1
CDR3 protein: SAGTLKGAAF

J gene: TRBJ1-2
clone size: few
V gene: TRBV5-1
CDR3 protein: ASSLGQIYGYT

J gene: TRBJ2-2
clone size: few
V gene: TRBV9
CDR3 protein: ASSASGLANTGELF

J gene: TRBJ1-2
clone size: -
V gene: TRBV4-3
CDR3 protein: ASSQEVVFGLRGYGYT

J gene: TRBJ1-4
clone size: -
V gene: TRBV6-1
CDR3 protein: ASRDPGQGNEKLF

J gene: TRBJ1-2
clone size: few
V gene: TRBV7-2
CDR3 protein: ASSFEVSYGYT

J gene: TRBJ2-7
clone size: -
V gene: TRBV6-5
CDR3 protein: ASKGDIYEQY

J gene: TRBJ2-3
clone size: few
V gene: TRBV14
CDR3 protein: ASSQVWANTDTQY